A selection of T cell receptor beta chains follows, all from one sample in a study of T cell clonotyping in hematopoietic cell transplantation. Profiled with immunoSEQ multiplex PCR; TCRdb holds only in-frame clones, not every one. The sample yields some 30,000 clones, roughly 91% seen once. The source was peripheral blood mononuclear cells, collected before stem cell transplant. The receptor set was obtained from a man aged 50 to 59 with acute myeloid leukemia. Some clones in this sample may be carry-over from other donors' samples. The CDR3 runs from the conserved cysteine through the conserved F or W. The D gene is left open where the match is weak. Rows give clone size only sometimes, using once, few, many, or a class for an expanded clone.

D | size | J | V | length | DNA | CDR3
NA | once | TRBJ2-2 | TRBV7-8 | 13 | TGTGCCAGCAGCCCAAGTGGCACCGGGGAGCTGTTTTTT | CASSPSGTGELFF
TRBD1 | NA | TRBJ1-6 | TRBV5-1 | 15 | TGCGCCAGCAGCGAAGGGACAGGGAGGAGATCACCCCTCCACTTT | CASSEGTGRRSPLHF
TRBD1 | NA | TRBJ1-4 | TRBV28 | 15 | TGTGCCAGCAGTTTAGCGGGGACAGCTAATGAAAAACTGTTTTTT | CASSLAGTANEKLFF
NA | NA | TRBJ2-3 | TRBV28 | 13 | TGTGCCAGCAGTGACCTGGGAACAGATACGCAGTATTTT | CASSDLGTDTQYF
TRBD1 | NA | TRBJ2-2 | TRBV5-1 | 15 | TGCGCCAGCAGCAGAGGGACAGTTGATACCGGGGAGCTGTTTTTT | CASSRGTVDTGELFF
TRBD1 | NA | TRBJ1-5 | TRBV7-8 | 17 | TGTGCCAGCAGCTTAGGAGGGACAGTTTATAGCAATCAGCCCCAGCATTTT | CASSLGGTVYSNQPQHF
TRBD1 | NA | TRBJ2-7 | TRBV5-1 | 17 | TGCGCCAGCAGCTCCGCTTCCGCGTCCGGGACAGGGAACGAGCAGTACTTC | CASSSASASGTGNEQYF
NA | NA | TRBJ2-1 | TRBV6-5 | 15 | TGTGCCAGCAGTTACTCGGGGGCCGGCTACAATGAGCAGTTCTTC | CASSYSGAGYNEQFF
NA | NA | TRBJ2-5 | TRBV30 | 13 | TGTGCCTGGTGCCCAGGGGTAAGGGAGACCCAGTACTTC | CAWCPGVRETQYF
NA | NA | TRBJ1-2 | TRBV6-1 | 12 | TGTGCCAGCAGAGCAGGGCCGGATGGCTACACCTTC | CASRAGPDGYTF
NA | NA | TRBJ2-1 | TRBV5-4 | 16 | TGTGCCAGCAGCTTAGGGGCGGACAGTTCCTACAATGAGCAGTTCTTC | CASSLGADSSYNEQFF
TRBD1 | NA | TRBJ1-1 | TRBV5-1 | 14 | TGCGCCAGCAGCTTAACAGGGGTGGACACTGAAGCTTTCTTT | CASSLTGVDTEAFF
TRBD2 | NA | TRBJ2-7 | TRBV4-3 | 14 | TGCGCCAGCAGCTCCCGGGAGGGCACCTACGAGCAGTACTTC | CASSSREGTYEQYF
NA | NA | TRBJ2-5 | TRBV25-1 | 13 | TGTGCCACCGGACCCCCCGGGGTAGAGACCCAGTACTTC | CATGPPGVETQYF
NA | NA | TRBJ1-1 | TRBV29-1 | 13 | TGCAGCGTGTGGGTGGAAATGAACACTGAAGCTTTCTTT | CSVWVEMNTEAFF
NA | NA | TRBJ1-1 | TRBV5-6 | 12 | TGTGCCAGCAGCCCCACAGGGAGGACAGCTTTCTTT | CASSPTGRTAFF
NA | NA | TRBJ2-7 | TRBV7-2 | 15 | TGTGCCAGCAGCGGGCGTCGGAGTTCTACCTACGAGCAGTACTTC | CASSGRRSSTYEQYF
NA | NA | TRBJ2-3 | TRBV7-9 | 12 | TGTGCCAGCAGCTTCGCTCCAGATACGCAGTATTTT | CASSFAPDTQYF
NA | NA | TRBJ2-2 | TRBV9 | 15 | TGTGCCAGCAGCGTAGGCCCGCCCGGGGCCGGGGAGCTGTTTTTT | CASSVGPPGAGELFF
NA | NA | TRBJ2-5 | TRBV7-2 | 14 | TGTGCCAGCAGCGAGCACCGGGCCCAAGAGACCCAGTACTTC | CASSEHRAQETQYF
TRBD1 | NA | TRBJ2-7 | TRBV2 | 14 | TGTGCCAGCAGTGAGGACAGGGCTCCCTACGAGCAGTACTTC | CASSEDRAPYEQYF
TRBD1 | NA | TRBJ2-7 | TRBV7-8 | 15 | TGTGCCAGCAGCGAAGGGACAGGGGGAGTCGGCGAGCAGTACTTC | CASSEGTGGVGEQYF
NA | NA | TRBJ1-2 | TRBV5-6 | 15 | TGTGCCAGCAGCGCAGGGACCGAAGCTAACTATGGCTACACCTTC | CASSAGTEANYGYTF
NA | NA | TRBJ1-2 | TRBV7-9 | 15 | TGTGCCAGCAGTTTCCCCTTGGGAGTAGACTATGGCTACACCTTC | CASSFPLGVDYGYTF
NA | NA | TRBJ1-2 | TRBV9 | 12 | TGTGCCAGCAGCGTAGGGAGCTATGGCTACACCTTC | CASSVGSYGYTF
NA | once | TRBJ2-7 | TRBV28 | 13 | TGTGCCAGCAGTCATAGACCTTCCTACGAGCAGTACTTC | CASSHRPSYEQYF
NA | NA | TRBJ1-2 | TRBV5-1 | 15 | TGCGCCAGCAGCTTGGGAAGGGGGGAAAGCTATGGCTACACCTTC | CASSLGRGESYGYTF
NA | NA | TRBJ2-1 | TRBV18 | 15 | TGTGCCAGCTCACGACCATATCCATTTGGCGATGAGCAGTTCTTC | CASSRPYPFGDEQFF
TRBD1 | NA | TRBJ2-5 | TRBV28 | 17 | TGTGCCACCAGTTTTTGGACAGGCTTGGACAAACAAGAGACCCAGTACTTC | CATSFWTGLDKQETQYF
NA | NA | TRBJ2-1 | TRBV7-8 | 13 | TGTGCCAGCAGCTTACCAGGGTCACGTGAGCAGTTCTTC | CASSLPGSREQFF
NA | NA | TRBJ2-7 | TRBV28 | 16 | TGTGCCAGCAGTTTTAGAGCCGGACCTCTTAGGAACGAGCAGTACTTC | CASSFRAGPLRNEQYF
NA | NA | TRBJ2-1 | TRBV5-1 | 15 | TGCGCCAGCAGCCCAAGTACGGGGGTCGACAATGAGCAGTTCTTC | CASSPSTGVDNEQFF
NA | NA | TRBJ1-5 | TRBV2 | 13 | TGTGCCAGCAGGGACATAAGCAATCAGCCCCAGCATTTT | CASRDISNQPQHF
NA | NA | TRBJ1-1 | TRBV2 | 15 | TGTGCCAGCAGTGACTACAGACTGACAGGCACTGAAGCTTTCTTT | CASSDYRLTGTEAFF
TRBD2 | NA | TRBJ2-1 | TRBV29-1 | 15 | TGCAGCGTCGGGGGACTAGCGGGGGCCGGGGATGAGCAGTTCTTC | CSVGGLAGAGDEQFF
TRBD1 | NA | TRBJ1-3 | TRBV2 | 14 | TGTGCCAGCAGTCAGGGGGCTACTGGAAACACCATATATTTT | CASSQGATGNTIYF
TRBD1 | NA | TRBJ1-5 | TRBV27 | 14 | TGTGCCAGCAGTGGAGACAGGGTTGATCAGCCCCAGCATTTT | CASSGDRVDQPQHF
NA | NA | TRBJ1-2 | TRBV6-5 | 14 | TGTGCCAGCGGATCCAACCTCTGGGTTTCTGGCTACACCTTC | CASGSNLWVSGYTF
TRBD1 | NA | TRBJ1-1 | TRBV28 | 16 | TGTGCCAGCGGTTTCCCGGGGGACAGGAAAAACACTGAAGCTTTCTTT | CASGFPGDRKNTEAFF
TRBD1 | NA | TRBJ1-5 | TRBV28 | 17 | TGTGCCAGCAGTTTTAAGGTACTGACAGGGGGCAGGCAGCCCCAGCATTTT | CASSFKVLTGGRQPQHF
TRBD1 | NA | TRBJ1-2 | TRBV28 | 16 | TGTGCCAGCAGTTTCCGGGACAGGGCTACTAACTATGGCTACACCTTC | CASSFRDRATNYGYTF
NA | NA | TRBJ1-1 | TRBV9 | 15 | TGTGCCAGCAGCGTAGTCATGGGGGGGGCCAATGAAGCTTTCTTT | CASSVVMGGANEAFF
NA | NA | TRBJ2-7 | TRBV28 | 12 | TGTGCCAGCAGTCTCCTATGGGGGGAGCAGTACTTC | CASSLLWGEQYF
TRBD1 | NA | TRBJ2-2 | TRBV6-1 | 15 | TGTGCCAGCACCCCGACAGGGTATCGGGCCGGGGAGCTGTTTTTT | CASTPTGYRAGELFF
TRBD2 | NA | TRBJ2-5 | TRBV7-7 | 15 | TGTGCCAGCAGCTTTGAGCGGGGGGGCGGAGAGACCCAGTACTTC | CASSFERGGGETQYF